This TCR beta chain was identified in a study of blood T cell repertoires in COVID-19. In the study overall: Spain, Italy and the United States supplied samples that represented acute and convalescent COVID-19. T cells, B-cell-depleted T cells, or PBMCs provided the cDNA or gDNA that served as material.

CDR3 length: 15 amino acids. CDR1 and CDR2 (germline): SGDLS, YYNGEE. V shed 2 bases and J shed 1 base, with 7 bases lying between them. In the original analysis: Amplification with reference gene primers provided the estimates of nucleated cell counts. Generated by immunoSEQ multiplex PCR, the TCRdb table keeps only in-frame clones and is missing some. The V and J calls and clone size come from that table; D and trimming were worked out from the DNA. The data show roughly 200,000 clones, 65% to 85% seen once. Sample: peripheral blood. This sequence originates from a man aged 40-49 years with active or convalescent COVID-19. The V and J genes are TRBV9 and TRBJ2-6; TRBD1 is a possible D gene (5 bases). This CDR3 reads CASSVQGSGANVLTF. The CDR3 bases are TGTGCCAGCAGCGTTCAGGGATCTGGGGCCAACGTCCTGACTTTC.